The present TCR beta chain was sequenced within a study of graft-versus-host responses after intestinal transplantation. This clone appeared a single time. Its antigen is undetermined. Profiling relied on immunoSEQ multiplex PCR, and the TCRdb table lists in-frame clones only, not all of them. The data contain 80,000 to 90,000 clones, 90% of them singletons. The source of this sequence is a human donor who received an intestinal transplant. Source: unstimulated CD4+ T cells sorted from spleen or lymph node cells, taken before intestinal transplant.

The CDR3 region has the DNA TGTGCCAGCAGCGTAGGCCGCCTTTCCGAGCTAGCGGGGGGAGGAATAGGAAACAATGAGCAGTTCTTC. Translated, it gives CASSVGRLSELAGGGIGNNEQFF. This chain connects TRBV9 to TRBJ2-1; 11 bases match TRBD2. Germline V gene data show CDR1 as SGDLS and CDR2 as YYNGEE. The CDR3 is 23 residues long. V lost 0 bases and J lost 5; bases outside the gene matches: 25. The variable domain in full, with the rest retrieved from reference TRBV9 and TRBJ2-1, is DSGVTQTPKHLITATGQRVTLRCSPRSGDLSVYWYQQSLDQGLQFLIQYYNGEERAKGNILERFSAQQFPDLHSELNLSSLELGDSALYFCASSVGRLSELAGGGIGNNEQFFGPGTRLTVL.